A single sample gave rise to the 19 T cell receptor beta chains below, sequenced in a study of spatial heterogeneity in lung cancer. Time point defined: sample taken at primary tumor resection. From the 5' RACE reads, TCRdb called clonotypes with MiXCR, one entry per CDR3 protein. The sample comprises 20,000 to 25,000 distinct CDR3 sequences, 4.5% to 5% of which are singletons, and 9.9% rests with the top ten. These TCRs are of unknown antigen specificity. Whole-study results and caveats: Expanded intratumoral alpha and beta TCR counts tracked tumor mutation counts.

Sequencing used lung tumor tissue, obtained at surgery. These TCRs come from a male donor with early-stage non-small cell lung cancer.

This clonotype was detected ten times or more. This rearrangement joins TRBV19 to TRBJ1-2; D remains ambiguous. Germline loops: CDR1 LNHDA, CDR2 SQIVND (reference sequence). The V and J ends lost 7 bases and 3 bases respectively, with 15 bases between them. The length of the CDR3 is 14 residues. The CDR3 protein is CASTIDPAYYGYTF. CDR3 sequence (DNA): TGTGCCAGTACTATCGATCCCGCTTACTATGGCTACACCTTC. Full variable domain (outside the CDR3, taken from reference TRBV19 and TRBJ1-2): DGGITQSPKYLFRKEGQNVTLSCEQNLNHDAMYWYRQDPGQGLRLIYYSQIVNDFQKGDIAEGYSVSREKKESFPLTVTSAQKNPTAFYLCASTIDPAYYGYTFGSGTRLTVV.

This clonotype has at least ten counts. This chain uses TRBV5-1 with TRBJ2-6; 7 bases are a match to TRBD2. CDR1 is SGHRS, CDR2 YFSETQ, per germline. The CDR3 consists of 16 residues. Unmatched junction bases numbered 6, after V lost 2 bases and J lost 4 bases. The CDR3 spells CASSLEGGAGANVLTF. The CDR3 DNA reads TGCGCCAGCAGCTTAGAGGGAGGGGCAGGGGCCAACGTCCTGACTTTC.

There are many counts of this clonotype. The chain joins TRBV9 to TRBJ2-5, with TRBD1 matching 7 bases. The germline V gene has CDR1 SGDLS and CDR2 YYNGEE. V trimming: 4 bases; J trimming: 5 bases; junction bases outside the gene matches: 5. The CDR3 contains 13 residues. CDR3 sequence (DNA): TGTGCCAGCAGCACCAGGGGGTGGGAGACCCAGTACTTC. Its protein product is CASSTRGWETQYF.

This clonotype occurred many times. The chain employs TRBV27 and TRBJ1-4; D remains ambiguous. Germline CDR1 and CDR2: MNHEY and SMNVEV (reference sequence). The CDR3 sequence is 15 residues long. V shed 5 bases and J shed 0 bases, with 10 bases lying between them. The CDR3 nucleotides are TGTGCCAGCAGTCCCCTCGCCGCAACTAATGAAAAACTGTTTTTT. It translates to CASSPLAATNEKLFF.

This clonotype has at least ten counts. Relative to the germline gene, one junction end is altered; a read error may explain this. The chain joins TRBV20-1 to TRBJ2-7; D is perhaps TRBD2 (6 bases). The germline V gene has CDR1 DFQATT and CDR2 SNEGSKA (reference sequence). This CDR3 comprises 13 residues. For the CDR3, the DNA is TGCAGTGTTAGAGTGTATCAGGCGGGGGAGCAGTACTTC. It specifies CSVRVYQAGEQYF.

This clonotype has at least ten counts. The V call is TRBV7-2, the J call TRBJ2-1; 14 bases are shared with TRBD2. With 1 base clipped from V and 7 bases from J, the junction kept 6 bases outside the gene matches. Germline loops: CDR1 SGHTA, CDR2 FQGNSA. The CDR3 length is 17 residues. DNA of the CDR3: TGTGCCAGCAGCTTAGAGGGAGGGACTAGCGGGAGAAATGAGCAGTTCTTC. Protein: CASSLEGGTSGRNEQFF. Drawing the rest from reference TRBV7-2 and TRBJ2-1, the complete variable domain is GAGVSQSPSNKVTEKGKDVELRCDPISGHTALYWYRQSLGQGLEFLIYFQGNSAPDKSGLPSDRFSAERTGGSVSTLTIQRTQQEDSAVYLCASSLEGGTSGRNEQFFGPGTRLTVL.

This clonotype has more than one count but fewer than ten. V is TRBV27 and J is TRBJ2-7; D possibly uses TRBD1 or TRBD2 (5 bases each). CDR1 and CDR2 (germline): MNHEY, SMNVEV (reference sequence). CDR3 length: 15 residues. The V end lost 6 bases, the J end lost 3 bases, and 18 bases lay between the germline ends. CDR3 loop: CASSKGPGRYYEQYF. The CDR3 coding sequence is TGTGCCAGCAGCAAAGGACCGGGACGGTACTACGAGCAGTACTTC.

Many counts were recorded for this clonotype. The J gene is TRBJ2-7, the V gene TRBV20-1; D is perhaps TRBD2 (6 bases). This CDR3 comprises 12 residues. Germline-derived CDR1 and CDR2 are DFQATT and SNEGSKA (reference sequence). Between the trimmed V and J ends, which lost 4 bases and 4 bases, there was a span of 11 bases. CDR3 in DNA: TGCAGTGCTAAGCCTAGCGCTTACGAGCAGTACTTC. Translation gives CSAKPSAYEQYF.

This clonotype was found many times. This chain joins TRBV13 and TRBJ2-7; D call uncertain. Germline CDR1 PRHDT, CDR2 FYEKMQ (reference sequence). Between the trimmed V and J ends, which lost 5 bases and 0 bases, there was a span of 5 bases. The CDR3 length is 12 residues. The CDR3, as DNA: TGTGCCAGCAGCCCTAACTCCTACGAGCAGTACTTC. Its protein product is CASSPNSYEQYF. Filled out from reference TRBV13 and TRBJ2-7, the complete variable domain reads AAGVIQSPRHLIKEKRETATLKCYPIPRHDTVYWYQQGPGQDPQFLISFYEKMQSDKGSIPDRFSAQQFSDYHSELNMSSLELGDSALYFCASSPNSYEQYFGPGTRLTVT.

This clonotype was recorded at least ten times. V is TRBV7-9 and J is TRBJ2-3; 7 positions agree with TRBD1. V lost 0 bases to trimming and J lost 4 bases; unmatched junction nucleotides: 7. Germline V gene lookup returns CDR1 SEHNR and CDR2 FQNEAQ (reference sequence). The CDR3 sequence is 16 residues long. CDR3: CASSLALRQGPDTQYF. In nucleotides, the CDR3 is TGTGCCAGCAGCTTAGCGCTTCGACAGGGCCCAGATACGCAGTATTTT.

This clonotype was recorded at least ten times. The genes are TRBV7-2 and TRBJ2-5; 9 bases are shared with TRBD2. Germline lookup yields CDR1 SGHTA and CDR2 FQGNSA. J lost 2 bases, V lost 4 bases, and 8 bases had no gene match. CDR3 length: 16 residues. The CDR3 DNA follows: TGTGCCAGCAGCTCCGGGGCTAGCGGGGAACAAGAGACCCAGTACTTC. Translation gives CASSSGASGEQETQYF.

About this clonotype itself: A junction boundary mismatches the germline segment, possibly from a read error. This chain connects TRBV5-1 to TRBJ2-7; 10 nucleotides line up with TRBD1. The CDR3 spans 15 residues. CDR1 SGHRS and CDR2 YFSETQ come from the germline V gene. The CDR3 nucleotides read TGCGTCAGCAGCTTCTTCGGGACAGGGGTGAACGAGCAGTACTTC. Protein sequence: CVSSFFGTGVNEQYF.

In this sample, this clonotype turned up a few times. The chain has TRBV7-8 and TRBJ2-3; no clear D gene. From germline, CDR1 is SGHVS and CDR2 FQNEAQ. The CDR3 sequence is 12 residues long. The V end was cut by 3 bases, the J end by 5 bases, with 6 bases between. The CDR3 DNA follows: TGTGCCAGCAGCTTCTTTATAGATACGCAGTATTTT. Translated: CASSFFIDTQYF.

This clonotype was observed at least ten times. The V and J genes are TRBV28 and TRBJ2-7, with 7 bases lining up with TRBD1. V gave up 10 bases and J gave up 0 bases; unmatched junction bases: 9. This CDR3 comprises 14 residues. Germline values: CDR1 MDHEN, CDR2 SYDVKM. CDR3 sequence (DNA): TGTGCCAACTCCGACAGGGTTAACTCCTACGAGCAGTACTTC. Encoded protein: CANSDRVNSYEQYF.

The chain couples TRBV7-2 to TRBJ2-7, with TRBD1 identical over 10 bases. Germline V lookup: CDR1 SGHTA, CDR2 FQGNSA. The ends lost 5 bases at V and 4 bases at J; junction bases unmatched: 5. This CDR3 contains 14 residues. In DNA, the CDR3 is TGTGCCAGCAGCCTCTTGGGACAGGGGTACGAGCAGTACTTC. Translated: CASSLLGQGYEQYF.

The sample holds a few counts of this clonotype. This chain uses TRBV11-1 with TRBJ2-2, with 10 bases that match TRBD2. V lost 1 base, J lost 1 base, and 3 bases stayed unmatched. From germline, CDR1 is SGHAT and CDR2 FQDESV (reference sequence). The CDR3 length is 17 residues. This CDR3 reads CASSLGTSGLNTGELFF. The CDR3 nucleotides read TGTGCCAGCAGCTTAGGGACTAGCGGATTGAACACCGGGGAGCTGTTTTTT.

The sample holds many counts of this clonotype. J is TRBJ2-1 and V is TRBV27, with D maybe TRBD1 (5 bases). Germline V gene lookup returns CDR1 MNHEY and CDR2 SMNVEV (reference sequence). V was cut by 5 bases and J by 9 bases, with 11 bases left in between. The CDR3 runs to 12 residues. In DNA, the CDR3 is TGTGCCAGCAGTCCCTCAAGGGGTGAGCAGTTCTTC. Translated: CASSPSRGEQFF.

The table lists this clonotype with many counts. The chain's CDR3 is CASGVEQGNTGELFF. The CDR3 nucleotides read TGTGCCAGCGGCGTAGAGCAGGGGAACACCGGGGAGCTGTTTTTT. This chain uses TRBV7-2 with TRBJ2-2, with D perhaps TRBD1 (5 bases). The CDR3 runs 15 residues. Trimming pared 8 bases from V and 1 base from J, leaving 14 bases between. The V gene's germline CDR1 is SGHTA and CDR2 FQGNSA. Looking up the rest from reference TRBV7-2 and TRBJ2-2 gives the full variable domain: GAGVSQSPSNKVTEKGKDVELRCDPISGHTALYWYRQSLGQGLEFLIYFQGNSAPDKSGLPSDRFSAERTGGSVSTLTIQRTQQEDSAVYLCASGVEQGNTGELFFGEGSRLTVL.

This clonotype was seen at least ten times. The chain has TRBV28 and TRBJ2-1; the D is unclear. Deletions cut 7 bases from V and 6 bases from J, with 16 bases between. The CDR3 extends over 14 amino acids. The germline V gene encodes CDR1 MDHEN and CDR2 SYDVKM. In DNA form, the CDR3 reads TGTGCCAGCACCCGGTGGGCCTCTGCCAATGAGCAGTTCTTC. Translated: CASTRWASANEQFF.